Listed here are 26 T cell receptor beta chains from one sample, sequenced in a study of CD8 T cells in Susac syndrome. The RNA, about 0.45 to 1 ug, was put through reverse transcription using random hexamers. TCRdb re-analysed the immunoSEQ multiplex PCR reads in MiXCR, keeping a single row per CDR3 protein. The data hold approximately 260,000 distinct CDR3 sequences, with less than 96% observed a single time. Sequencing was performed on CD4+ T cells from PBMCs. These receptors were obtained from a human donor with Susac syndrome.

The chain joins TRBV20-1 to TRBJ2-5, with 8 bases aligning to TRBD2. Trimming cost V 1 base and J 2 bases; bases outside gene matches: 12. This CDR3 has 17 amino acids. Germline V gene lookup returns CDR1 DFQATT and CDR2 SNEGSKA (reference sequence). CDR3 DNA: TGCAGTGCTAGAGCCTTGGGCGTCGGGACTAGTCAAGAGACCCAGTACTTC. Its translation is CSARALGVGTSQETQYF.

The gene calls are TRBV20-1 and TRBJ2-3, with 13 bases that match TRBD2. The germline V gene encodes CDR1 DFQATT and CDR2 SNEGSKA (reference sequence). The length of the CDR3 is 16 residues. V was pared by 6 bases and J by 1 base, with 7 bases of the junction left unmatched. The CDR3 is CSALLAGGPRTDTQYF. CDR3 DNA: TGCAGTGCACTACTAGCGGGAGGGCCCCGCACAGATACGCAGTATTTT.

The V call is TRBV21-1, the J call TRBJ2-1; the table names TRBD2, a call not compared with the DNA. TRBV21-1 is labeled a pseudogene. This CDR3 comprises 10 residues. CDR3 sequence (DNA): TGTGCCAGCCCGCGGGAGAGTCAGTTCTTC. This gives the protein CASPRESQFF.

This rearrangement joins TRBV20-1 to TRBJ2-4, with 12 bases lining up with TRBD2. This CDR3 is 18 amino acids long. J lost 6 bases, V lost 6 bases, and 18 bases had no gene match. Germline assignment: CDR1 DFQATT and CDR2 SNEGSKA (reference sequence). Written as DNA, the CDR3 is TGCAGTGCCACACAGACTAGCGGGAGCGTTGGGGCGGGAAACATTCAGTACTTC. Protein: CSATQTSGSVGAGNIQYF.

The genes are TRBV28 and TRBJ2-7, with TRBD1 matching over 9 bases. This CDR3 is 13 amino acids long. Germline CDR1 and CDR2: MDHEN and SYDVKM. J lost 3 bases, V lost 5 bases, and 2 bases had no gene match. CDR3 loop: CASSRQGGYEQYF. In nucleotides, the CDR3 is TGTGCCAGCAGTCGACAGGGGGGCTACGAGCAGTACTTC.

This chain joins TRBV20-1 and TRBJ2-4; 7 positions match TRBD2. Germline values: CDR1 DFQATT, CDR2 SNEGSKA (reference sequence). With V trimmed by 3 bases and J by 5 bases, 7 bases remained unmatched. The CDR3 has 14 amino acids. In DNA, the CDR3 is TGCAGTGCTAGTATTTGGCGGGAGCAAAACATTCAGTACTTC. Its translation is CSASIWREQNIQYF.

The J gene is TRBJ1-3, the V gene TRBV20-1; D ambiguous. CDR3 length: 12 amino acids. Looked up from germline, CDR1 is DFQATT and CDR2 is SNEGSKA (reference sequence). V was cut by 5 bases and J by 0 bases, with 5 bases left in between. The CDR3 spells CSAVYSGNTIYF. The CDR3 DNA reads TGCAGTGCTGTATACTCTGGAAACACCATATATTTT.

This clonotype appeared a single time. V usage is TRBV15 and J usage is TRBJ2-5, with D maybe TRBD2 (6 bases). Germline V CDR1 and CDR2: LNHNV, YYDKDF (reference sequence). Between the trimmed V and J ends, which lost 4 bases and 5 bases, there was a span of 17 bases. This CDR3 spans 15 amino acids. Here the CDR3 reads CATSNLATGGETQYF. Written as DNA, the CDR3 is TGTGCCACCAGCAATCTAGCGACCGGAGGGGAGACCCAGTACTTC.

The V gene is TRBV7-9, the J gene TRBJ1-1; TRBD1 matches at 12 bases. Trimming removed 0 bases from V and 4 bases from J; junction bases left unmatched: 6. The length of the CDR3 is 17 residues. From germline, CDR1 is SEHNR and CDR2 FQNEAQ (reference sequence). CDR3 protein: CASSLALGQGAGTEAFF. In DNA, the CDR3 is TGTGCCAGCAGCTTAGCATTGGGACAGGGGGCGGGCACTGAAGCTTTCTTT. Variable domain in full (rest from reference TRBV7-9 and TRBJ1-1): DTGVSQNPRHKITKRGQNVTFRCDPISEHNRLYWYRQTLGQGPEFLTYFQNEAQLEKSRLLSDRFSAERPKGSFSTLEIQRTEQGDSAMYLCASSLALGQGAGTEAFFGQGTRLTVV.

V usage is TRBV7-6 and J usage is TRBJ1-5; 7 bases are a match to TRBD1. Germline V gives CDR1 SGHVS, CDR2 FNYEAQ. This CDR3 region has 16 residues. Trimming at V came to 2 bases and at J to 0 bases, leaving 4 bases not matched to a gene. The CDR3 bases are TGTGCCAGCAGCTTATGGACAGGAAATAGCAATCAGCCCCAGCATTTT. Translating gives CASSLWTGNSNQPQHF. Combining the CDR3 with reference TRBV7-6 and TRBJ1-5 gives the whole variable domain GAGVSQSPRYKVTKRGQDVALRCDPISGHVSLYWYRQALGQGPEFLTYFNYEAQQDKSGLPNDRFSAERPEGSISTLTIQRTEQRDSAMYRCASSLWTGNSNQPQHFGDGTRLSIL.

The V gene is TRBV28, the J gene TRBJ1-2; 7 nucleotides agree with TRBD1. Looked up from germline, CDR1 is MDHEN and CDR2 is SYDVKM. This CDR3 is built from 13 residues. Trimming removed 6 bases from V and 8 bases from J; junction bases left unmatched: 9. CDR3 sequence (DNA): TGTGCCAGCAGCTCGACAGGGCAGATCGGCTACACCTTC. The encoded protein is CASSSTGQIGYTF.

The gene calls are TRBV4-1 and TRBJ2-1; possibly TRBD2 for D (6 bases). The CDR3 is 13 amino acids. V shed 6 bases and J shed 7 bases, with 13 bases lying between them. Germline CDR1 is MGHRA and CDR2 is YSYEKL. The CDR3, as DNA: TGCGCCAGCAGGAGAGGGCGGGATAATGAGCAGTTCTTC. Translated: CASRRGRDNEQFF.

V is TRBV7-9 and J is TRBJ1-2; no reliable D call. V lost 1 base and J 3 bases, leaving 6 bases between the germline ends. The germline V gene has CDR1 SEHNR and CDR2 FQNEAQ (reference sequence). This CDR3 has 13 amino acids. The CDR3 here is CASSLEEYYGYTF. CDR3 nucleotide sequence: TGTGCCAGCAGCTTAGAAGAGTACTATGGCTACACCTTC.

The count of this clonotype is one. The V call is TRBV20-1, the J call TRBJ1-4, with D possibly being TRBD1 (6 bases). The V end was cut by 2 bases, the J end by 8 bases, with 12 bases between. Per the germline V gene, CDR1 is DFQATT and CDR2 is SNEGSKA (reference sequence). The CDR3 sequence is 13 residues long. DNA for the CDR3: TGCAGTGCTAGACCGGCAGGGGCCGAAAAACTGTTTTTT. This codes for CSARPAGAEKLFF.

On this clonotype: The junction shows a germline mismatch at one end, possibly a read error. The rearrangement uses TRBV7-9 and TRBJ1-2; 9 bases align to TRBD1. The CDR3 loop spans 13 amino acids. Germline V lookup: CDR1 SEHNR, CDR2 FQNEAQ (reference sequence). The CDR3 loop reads CASSLGGQGNRHF. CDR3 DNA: TGTGCCAGCAGCTTGGGCGGACAGGGGAACCGCCACTTC.

This CDR3 reads CASSLGRGNTDEQYF. The CDR3 DNA follows: TGTGCCAGCAGCCTAGGTCGCGGGAACACTGACGAGCAGTACTTC. This rearrangement joins TRBV7-3 to TRBJ2-7, with a weak D call TRBD2 (6 bases). CDR1 and CDR2 from the germline V gene are SGHTA and FQGTGA. Trimming took off 5 bases at V and 5 bases at J, with 19 bases between the two ends. The CDR3 loop spans 15 amino acids.

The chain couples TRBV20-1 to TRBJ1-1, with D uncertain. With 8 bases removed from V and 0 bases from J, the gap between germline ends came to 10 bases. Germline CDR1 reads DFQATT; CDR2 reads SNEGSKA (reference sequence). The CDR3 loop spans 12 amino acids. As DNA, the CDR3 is TGCAGTCCATATGGGATGAACACTGAAGCTTTCTTT. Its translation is CSPYGMNTEAFF.

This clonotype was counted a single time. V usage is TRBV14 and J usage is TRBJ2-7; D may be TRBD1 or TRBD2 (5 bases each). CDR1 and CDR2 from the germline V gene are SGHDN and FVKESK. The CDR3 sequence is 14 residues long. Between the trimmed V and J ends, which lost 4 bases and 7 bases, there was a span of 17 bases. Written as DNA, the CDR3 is TGTGCCAGCAGCCCCCCTGGGACGCTAGGGGAGCAGTACTTC. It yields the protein CASSPPGTLGEQYF.

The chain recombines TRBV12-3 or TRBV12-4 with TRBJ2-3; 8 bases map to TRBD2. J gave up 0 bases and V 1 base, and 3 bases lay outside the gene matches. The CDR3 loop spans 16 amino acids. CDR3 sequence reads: CASSLGASGSTDTQYF. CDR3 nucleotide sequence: TGTGCCAGCAGTTTAGGGGCTAGCGGGAGCACAGATACGCAGTATTTT.

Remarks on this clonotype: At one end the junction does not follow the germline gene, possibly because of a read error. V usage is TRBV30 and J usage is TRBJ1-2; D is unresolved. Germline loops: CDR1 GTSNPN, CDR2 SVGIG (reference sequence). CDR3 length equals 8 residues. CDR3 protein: CAWSAGIF. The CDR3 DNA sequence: TGTGCCTGGAGTGCCGGGATCTTC.

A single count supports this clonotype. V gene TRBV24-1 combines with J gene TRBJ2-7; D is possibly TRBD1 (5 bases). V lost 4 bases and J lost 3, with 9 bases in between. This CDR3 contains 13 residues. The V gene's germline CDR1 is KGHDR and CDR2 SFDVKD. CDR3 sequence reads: CATSESDSYEQYF. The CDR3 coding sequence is TGTGCCACCAGTGAATCCGACAGCTACGAGCAGTACTTC.

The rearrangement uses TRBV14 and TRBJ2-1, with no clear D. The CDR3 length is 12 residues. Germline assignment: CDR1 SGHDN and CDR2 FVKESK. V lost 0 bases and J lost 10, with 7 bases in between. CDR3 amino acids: CASSQERTEQFF. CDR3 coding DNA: TGTGCCAGCAGCCAAGAAAGGACCGAGCAGTTCTTC.

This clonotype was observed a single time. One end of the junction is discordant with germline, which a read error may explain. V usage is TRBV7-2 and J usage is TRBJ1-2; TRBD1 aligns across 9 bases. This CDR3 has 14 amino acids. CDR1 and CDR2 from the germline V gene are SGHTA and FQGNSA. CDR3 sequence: CASSPGQGNFGYTF. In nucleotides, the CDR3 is TGTGCCAGCAGCCCCGGACAGGGGAACTTTGGCTACACCTTC.

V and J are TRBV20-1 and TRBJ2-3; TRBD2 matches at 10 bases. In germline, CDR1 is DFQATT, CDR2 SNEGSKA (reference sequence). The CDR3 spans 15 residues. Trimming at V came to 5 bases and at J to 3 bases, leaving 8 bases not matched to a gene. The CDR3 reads CSALASGSGTDTQYF. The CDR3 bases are TGCAGTGCTCTGGCTAGCGGGAGCGGGACAGATACGCAGTATTTT.

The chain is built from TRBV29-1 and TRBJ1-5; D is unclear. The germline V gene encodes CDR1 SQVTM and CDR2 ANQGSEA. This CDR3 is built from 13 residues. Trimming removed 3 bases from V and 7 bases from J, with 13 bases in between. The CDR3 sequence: CSVETSPGQPQHF. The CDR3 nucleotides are TGCAGCGTTGAGACATCCCCGGGGCAGCCCCAGCATTTT.

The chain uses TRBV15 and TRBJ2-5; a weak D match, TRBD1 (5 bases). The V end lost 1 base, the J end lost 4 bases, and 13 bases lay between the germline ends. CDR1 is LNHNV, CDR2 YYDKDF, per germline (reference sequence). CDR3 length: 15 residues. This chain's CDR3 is CATSRGGHLGETQYF. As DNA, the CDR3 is TGTGCCACCAGCAGAGGCGGACATCTGGGAGAGACCCAGTACTTC. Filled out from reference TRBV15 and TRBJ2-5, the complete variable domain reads DAMVIQNPRYQVTQFGKPVTLSCSQTLNHNVMYWYQQKSSQAPKLLFHYYDKDFNNEADTPDNFQSRRPNTSFCFLDIRSPGLGDTAMYLCATSRGGHLGETQYFGPGTRLLVL.